A selection of T cell receptor beta chains follows, all from one sample in a study of radiotherapy plus CTLA-4 blockade in lung cancer. Measured with immunoSEQ multiplex PCR; TCRdb has only the in-frame clones, and not every one. The table includes some 73,000 clones, about 84% detected once. Sequencing was performed on peripheral blood, taken from a patient treated with radiotherapy plus ipilimumab. The receptors were sampled from a human donor with non-small cell lung cancer who had stable disease on radiotherapy plus ipilimumab. Both conserved end residues are part of each CDR3. The D gene is left open where the match is weak. Clone size is shown for a subset of rows, as once, few, many or a class of expanded clone.

j_gene	v_gene	abundance	d_gene	CDR3nt	CDR3aa
TRBJ2-5	TRBV28	NA	TRBD2	TGTGCCACCGGGGGGGGCGTTAGGTACCAAGAGACCCAGTACTTC	CATGGGVRYQETQYF
TRBJ2-3	TRBV5-1	NA	TRBD1	TGCGCCAGCAGCCACCGGGACAGCATCACAGATACGCAGTATTTT	CASSHRDSITDTQYF
TRBJ2-3	TRBV9	NA	TRBD1	TGTGCCAGCAGCGTAACGACAGGGGTTTCTAGCACAGATACGCAGTATTTT	CASSVTTGVSSTDTQYF
TRBJ2-2	TRBV18	NA	NA	TGTGCCAGTCGGACATCCGCCGGAGCGAACACCGGGGAGCTGTTTTTT	CASRTSAGANTGELFF
TRBJ1-1	TRBV6-6	NA	NA	TGTGCCAGCAGATTACCCAGGGGCTCGGCTGAAGCTTTCTTT	CASRLPRGSAEAFF
TRBJ1-1	TRBV6-1	NA	NA	TGTGCCAGCAGCCGACAAGAGAACACTGAAGCTTTCTTT	CASSRQENTEAFF
TRBJ2-7	TRBV28	NA	NA	TGTGCCAGCAAGATGGGTGAGCAGTACTTC	CASKMGEQYF
TRBJ2-7	TRBV7-8	NA	TRBD1	TGTGCCAGCAGCCTAACGGACAGGTTCGAGCAGTACTTC	CASSLTDRFEQYF
TRBJ1-2	TRBV7-9	NA	TRBD1	TGTGCCAGCAGCATTGGACAGGGTGATGGCTACACCTTC	CASSIGQGDGYTF
TRBJ2-3	TRBV29-1	NA	TRBD1	TGCAGCGTTGGGGACAGGGGCGGGGGCACAGATACGCAGTATTTT	CSVGDRGGGTDTQYF
TRBJ1-6	TRBV6-6	once	NA	TGTGCCGAGGGCTCCTATAATTCACCCCTCCACTTT	CAEGSYNSPLHF
TRBJ2-5	TRBV30	NA	NA	TGTGCCTGGCAGGGGGGAGGAGAGACCCAGTACTTC	CAWQGGGETQYF
TRBJ2-3	TRBV7-9	NA	TRBD2	TGTGCCAGCAGCATCGGGACTAACCTACGCACAGATACGCAGTATTTT	CASSIGTNLRTDTQYF
TRBJ2-1	TRBV10-1	NA	TRBD2	TGCGCCAGCAGTGAGTCGAACCGGCGGGGGGGACATGAGCAGTTCTTC	CASSESNRRGGHEQFF
TRBJ1-3	TRBV9	few	NA	TGTGCCAGCAGCGTAGGCGATGGAAACACCATATATTTT	CASSVGDGNTIYF
TRBJ1-3	TRBV9	NA	NA	TGTGCCAGCACTCCAGACCCCAGGCGCTCTGGAAACACCATATATTTT	CASTPDPRRSGNTIYF
TRBJ2-7	TRBV5-1	once	NA	TGCGCCAGCAGCTTGGAGGGACGGGGAGCCTACGAGCAGTACTTC	CASSLEGRGAYEQYF
TRBJ2-7	TRBV2	NA	TRBD2	TGTGCCAGCAGTGGAAAGGGGACAGGACTAGCGGGAGAAACCTACGAGCAGTACTTC	CASSGKGTGLAGETYEQYF
TRBJ2-1	TRBV2	NA	NA	TGTGCCAGCAGTGAAGCGCTTAACAATGAGCAGTTCTTC	CASSEALNNEQFF
TRBJ2-1	TRBV29-1	NA	NA	TGCAGCGTTGAATACAGGGCCAGCTCCTACAATGAGCAGTTCTTC	CSVEYRASSYNEQFF
TRBJ1-5	TRBV19	NA	NA	TGTGCCAGTAGTCAGGGACCCAATCAGCCCCAGCATTTT	CASSQGPNQPQHF
TRBJ2-7	TRBV6-1	few	TRBD1	TGTGCCAGCAGTGCCAAGCGGGACAGGGACGAGCAGTACTTC	CASSAKRDRDEQYF
TRBJ2-5	TRBV7-8	NA	NA	TGTGCCTCTCTACAGGGTTTAGAGGAGACCCAGTACTTC	CASLQGLEETQYF
TRBJ2-3	TRBV6-5	NA	NA	TGTGCCAGCAGTTCCAGGGGGGTAGTGGGTACAGATACGCAGTATTTT	CASSSRGVVGTDTQYF
TRBJ1-1	TRBV9	NA	TRBD1	TGTGCCAGCAGCGTAGTGTTAGGGGGCCGGGCTGAAGCTTTCTTT	CASSVVLGGRAEAFF
TRBJ2-3	TRBV7-3	few	TRBD2	TGTGCCAGCAGCTTAACGGCCACGCGCGGGGGGTCTAACACAGATACGCAGTATTTT	CASSLTATRGGSNTDTQYF
TRBJ1-5	TRBV6-6	NA	NA	TGTGCCAGCAGTTACTCGCTGGATCAGCCCCAGCATTTT	CASSYSLDQPQHF
TRBJ2-1	TRBV7-3	NA	NA	TGTGCCAGCAGCTCAGCGGCTTCTGCTTACAATGAGCAGTTCTTC	CASSSAASAYNEQFF
TRBJ1-2	TRBV7-8	once	NA	TGTGCCAGCAGCTTCGGACCTAACTATGGCTACACCTTC	CASSFGPNYGYTF
TRBJ1-2	TRBV11-2	NA	NA	TGTGCCAGCAGCGCCGGCAGGGGTCACTATGGCTACACCTTC	CASSAGRGHYGYTF
TRBJ2-1	TRBV19	NA	NA	TGTGCCAGTAGTATTCCCCGATCAAAATCGTACAATGAGCAGTTCTTC	CASSIPRSKSYNEQFF
TRBJ1-2	TRBV2	NA	TRBD1	TGTGCCAGCAGCTTGTCGACAGGGGGGGTGTATGGCTACACCTTC	CASSLSTGGVYGYTF
TRBJ2-3	TRBV30	NA	NA	TGTGCCTGGAGTGTACAGGGCTATCGAGGAACGCAGTATTTT	CAWSVQGYRGTQYF
TRBJ2-5	TRBV7-8	NA	NA	TGTGCCAGCAGCTTATCCTTGGGGGGAGAGACCCAGTACTTC	CASSLSLGGETQYF
TRBJ1-4	TRBV2	few	NA	TGTGCCAGCAAAAATTTCGGCGCAACTAATGAAAAACTGTTTTTT	CASKNFGATNEKLFF
TRBJ1-6	TRBV30	NA	NA	TGTGCCTGGAGTAAGGATTCACCCCTCCACTTT	CAWSKDSPLHF
TRBJ2-1	TRBV2	NA	NA	TGTGCCAGCAGCCCCCGGGGAGTCGAGCAGTTCTTC	CASSPRGVEQFF
TRBJ1-6	TRBV21-1	NA	NA	TGTGCCAGCAGCACCTTACAGGGACAGAACCTCCACTTT	CASSTLQGQNLHF
TRBJ1-3	TRBV6-1	once	NA	TGTGCCAGCAGTGCTTCCTCGGGACTGTCCTCTGGAAACACCATATATTTT	CASSASSGLSSGNTIYF
TRBJ2-1	TRBV11-2	NA	TRBD2	TGTGCCAGCAGTAGGAGGAGGGAGGGGTCCCACAATGAGCAGTTCTTC	CASSRRREGSHNEQFF